This T cell receptor beta chain appears in the sequencing data of a study of blood T cell repertoires in COVID-19. This table comes from immunoSEQ multiplex PCR, and its TCRdb copy is limited to in-frame clones, with some not included. The table records just under 350,000 clones, 65% to 85% of them present only once. Material for sequencing was peripheral blood. The clonotype was recovered from a man aged 30 to 39 with active or convalescent COVID-19.

CDR3 sequence (DNA): TGTGCCATCAGTGAGCGAGTCGGAGGACTAAGGAGCTACGAGCAGTACTTC. Its protein product is CAISERVGGLRSYEQYF. The rearrangement links TRBV10-3 to TRBJ2-7; possibly TRBD2 for D (6 bases). V lost 2 bases and J lost 3, with 20 bases in between. From germline, CDR1 is ENHRY and CDR2 SYGVKD. This CDR3 is 17 amino acids long.